This is a list of T cell receptor beta chains from one sample in a study of identifying expanded T cells in peripheral blood. The table came from immunoSEQ multiplex PCR; TCRdb's copy has only in-frame clones and leaves some out. Of 85,000 to 100,000 clones in the sample, around 88% were seen once. Sequencing was carried out using blood. The receptor source for this set is a person between 18 and 69 years old in good health. CDR3s include the opening cysteine and the closing phenylalanine or tryptophan. A D gene is named only where the DNA matches it firmly. Some rows have no size entry. The others give once, few or many, or a class for an expanded clone.

j_gene | abundance | d_gene | v_gene | CDR3nt | CDR3aa
TRBJ2-7 | NA | NA | TRBV15 | TGTGCCACCAGCTCCGGGACCCGGACATACGAGCAGTACTTC | CATSSGTRTYEQYF
TRBJ1-4 | NA | NA | TRBV4-1 | TGCGCCAGCAGCCAGCCTGTCGTAGGGAGGGCTAATGAAAAACTGTTTTTT | CASSQPVVGRANEKLFF
TRBJ1-3 | NA | NA | TRBV28 | TGTGCCAGCACCCTCATAGGGACGGGAAACACCATATATTTT | CASTLIGTGNTIYF
TRBJ2-5 | NA | TRBD1 | TRBV19 | TGTGCCAGTACCCGGGGACAGCCAGACAGACAAGGAGAGACCCAGTACTTC | CASTRGQPDRQGETQYF
TRBJ2-7 | NA | NA | TRBV27 | TGTGCCAGCAGTCACGGAGGGGGTTCCTACGAGCAGTACTTC | CASSHGGGSYEQYF
TRBJ2-6 | NA | TRBD1 | TRBV4-1 | TGCGCCAGCAGCCTTTTAGCGACAGGGGGCTCTGGGGCCAACGTCCTGACTTTC | CASSLLATGGSGANVLTF
TRBJ1-4 | once | TRBD1 | TRBV2 | TGTGCCAGCAGCGCCGGACAGGCAACTAATGAAAAACTGTTTTTT | CASSAGQATNEKLFF
TRBJ2-2 | few | TRBD2 | TRBV6-4 | TGTGCCAGCAGTGACTCAGCGGGGGGGCCCGGGGAGCTGTTTTTT | CASSDSAGGPGELFF
TRBJ2-7 | NA | TRBD1 | TRBV7-9 | TGTGCCAGCAGCTTAGCCCTAGGGACAGGGGCCTACGAGCAGTACTTC | CASSLALGTGAYEQYF
TRBJ2-2 | NA | TRBD1 | TRBV19 | TGTGCCACCCAACGGACAGGGGGGGGTACCGGGGAGCTGTTTTTT | CATQRTGGGTGELFF
TRBJ2-1 | NA | TRBD1 | TRBV4-1 | TGCGCCAGCGGTACAACGGGACAGGGGGCAAATGAGCAGTTCTTC | CASGTTGQGANEQFF
TRBJ1-4 | NA | TRBD1 | TRBV28 | TGTGCCAGCAGTTTGTACGGGACAGGCAATGAAAAACTGTTTTTT | CASSLYGTGNEKLFF
TRBJ1-1 | NA | NA | TRBV28 | TGTGCCAGCAGAGCTTCACAACAGGGAGGGGGAAGGGAAGCTTTCTTT | CASRASQQGGGREAFF
TRBJ2-1 | NA | NA | TRBV6-5 | TGTGCCAGCGGTTACAATGAGCAGTTCTTC | CASGYNEQFF
TRBJ2-7 | NA | TRBD2 | TRBV28 | TGTGCCAGCACTAAATCGACTAGCGGGCGATCCTACGAGCAGTACTTC | CASTKSTSGRSYEQYF
TRBJ2-6 | NA | NA | TRBV6-1 | TGTGCCAGCACTGAACCAAGGGGGACTGGGGCCAACGTCCTGACTTTC | CASTEPRGTGANVLTF
TRBJ2-7 | NA | NA | TRBV4-1 | TGCGCCAGCAGCCCTGGCGGCGGGAATCGAGTTGGGGGGTCCTACGAGCAGTACTTC | CASSPGGGNRVGGSYEQYF